Listed below are T cell receptor beta chains from one sample, sequenced in a study of blood T cell repertoires in COVID-19. The repertoire was sequenced with immunoSEQ multiplex PCR; TCRdb's copy has only in-frame clones and lacks some. This sample has fewer than 300,000 clones, with approximately 89% found just once. The sample was peripheral blood. These receptor sequences come from a woman in her thirties with COVID-19, enrolled during active disease. The conserved cysteine and the conserved F or W are not part of the CDR3 here. The order of the fields is CDR3 length, V gene, CDR3 protein.

12 | TRBV9 | ASSVVGQQETQY
15 | TRBV7-6 | ASSPLLAGGGFGEQY
13 | TRBV5-4 | ASSSSSGVYNEQF
15 | TRBV7-9 | ASSRGTSASSNYGYT
12 | TRBV2 | ASRTKTGNTEAF
12 | TRBV5-1 | ASTPGADYNEQF
12 | TRBV6-5 | ASSYPSSYNEQF
11 | TRBV30 | AWSFGISYEQY
16 | TRBV19 | ASSMGGRTGGAEDGYT
13 | TRBV27 | ASSLEVSGGYGYT
11 | TRBV19 | ASSMLEDYGYT
11 | TRBV2 | ASSEGDRAKLF